This entry concerns a single T cell receptor (beta chain). Its antigen is unknown. Other DNA sequences of this sample code for an identical CDR3. Germline V CDR1 and CDR2: SEHNR, FQNEAQ (reference sequence). The CDR3 consists of 13 residues. V gave up 5 bases and J gave up 0 bases, with 7 bases separating them. These data come from a study of T cell responses to AZD1222 COVID-19 vaccine. General study points: Mapped onto spike, vaccine-associated CD4 TCRs spanned it and were dominant at 160-218 and 743-854.

The table came from immunoSEQ multiplex PCR; TCRdb's copy has only in-frame clones and leaves some out. The top ten clones hold 1.5% to 2% of a sample with about 170,000 clones, roughly 92% of them seen once. The chain combines TRBV7-9 with TRBJ1-1, with D possibly being TRBD1 (5 bases). This material consisted of peripheral blood, taken on day 0 of AZD1222 vaccination. The clonotype comes from an adult in good health. The CDR3 here is CASSPGLNTEAFF. Here the CDR3 DNA reads TGTGCCAGCAGCCCAGGGTTGAACACTGAAGCTTTCTTT.